Listed below are T cell receptor beta chains from one sample, sequenced in a study of blood T cell repertoires in COVID-19. The table came from immunoSEQ multiplex PCR; TCRdb's copy has only in-frame clones and leaves some out. The repertoire includes 300,000 to 450,000 clones, 85% of them detected once, and around 3.4% sits in the top ten. The material sequenced was peripheral blood. The receptors here all came from a woman between 18 and 29 years old with acute or convalescent COVID-19. Each CDR3 is given with its conserved first and last residue. The D gene is left open where the match is weak. Only some rows state a clone size, as once, few, many or a class for expanded clones.

>-|TRBD1|TRBJ1-5|TRBV5-1
CASSLDPGTGGNQPQHF
TGCGCCAGCAGCTTGGACCCCGGGACAGGGGGCAATCAGCCCCAGCATTTT
>-|TRBD2|TRBJ2-1|TRBV5-6
CASSFGLAGSSYNEQFF
TGTGCCAGCAGCTTCGGGCTAGCGGGGAGCTCCTACAATGAGCAGTTCTTC
>-|TRBD1|TRBJ2-7|TRBV6-5
CASRIRDSTYEQYF
TGTGCCAGCAGGATCCGGGACAGCACCTACGAGCAGTACTTC
>-|-|TRBJ1-5|TRBV27
CASSMREYSNQPQHF
TGTGCCAGCAGTATGCGGGAATATAGCAATCAGCCCCAGCATTTT
>few|-|TRBJ2-3|TRBV27
CASSSPTDFTDTQYF
TGTGCCAGCAGTTCCCCGACAGATTTCACAGATACGCAGTATTTT
>-|TRBD1|TRBJ1-1|TRBV30
CAWSETGGSLGTEAFF
TGTGCCTGGAGCGAAACAGGGGGATCTTTGGGCACTGAAGCTTTCTTT
>many|TRBD1|TRBJ2-7|TRBV11-2
CASSLGQGATYEQYF
TGTGCCAGCAGCCTAGGACAGGGCGCGACCTACGAGCAGTACTTC
>-|TRBD1|TRBJ1-6|TRBV19
CASSRTGTYSPLHF
TGTGCCAGTAGTAGGACAGGGACCTATTCACCCCTCCACTTT
>-|TRBD1|TRBJ1-1|TRBV28
CASNKKGARTEAFF
TGTGCCAGCAACAAAAAGGGGGCGCGAACTGAAGCTTTCTTT
>-|TRBD1|TRBJ2-2|TRBV28
CASSQTGTGNTGELFF
TGTGCCAGCAGTCAGACCGGGACAGGGAACACCGGGGAGCTGTTTTTT
>-|-|TRBJ2-1|TRBV27
CASSLWARAPINEQFF
TGTGCCAGCAGTTTATGGGCCAGGGCACCCATCAATGAGCAGTTCTTC
>-|TRBD2|TRBJ2-3|TRBV10-1
CASSASSGTGDTQYF
TGCGCCAGCAGTGCGAGTAGCGGGACTGGGGATACGCAGTATTTT
>-|-|TRBJ2-3|TRBV6-5
CASSLGVTDTQYF
TGTGCCAGCAGTTTGGGAGTCACAGATACGCAGTATTTT
>-|-|TRBJ1-1|TRBV29-1
CSVGGGTEAFF
TGCAGCGTGGGGGGTGGCACTGAAGCTTTCTTT
>-|-|TRBJ2-1|TRBV3-1/TRBV3-2
CASSQNPTSNNEQFF
TGTGCCAGCAGCCAAAACCCGACTAGTAACAATGAGCAGTTCTTC
>-|TRBD1|TRBJ1-2|TRBV5-5
CASSSLQGQPGYGYTF
TGTGCCAGCAGCTCCTTACAGGGACAGCCCGGCTATGGCTACACCTTC
>-|TRBD2|TRBJ2-2|TRBV4-1
CASSRGLAGAHGELFF
TGCGCCAGCAGCCGCGGACTAGCGGGAGCTCACGGGGAGCTGTTTTTT
>once|TRBD1|TRBJ2-5|TRBV7-7
CASSLGQGQETQYF
TGTGCCAGCAGCTTAGGACAGGGCCAAGAGACCCAGTACTTC
>-|TRBD1|TRBJ2-3|TRBV24-1
CATSDRQGNYTDTQYF
TGTGCCACCAGTGATAGACAGGGGAACTACACAGATACGCAGTATTTT
>-|TRBD2|TRBJ2-3|TRBV28
CASSLVGLAGGPDFADTQYF
TGTGCCAGCAGTTTGGTGGGACTAGCGGGAGGGCCTGATTTTGCAGATACGCAGTATTTT
>-|-|TRBJ2-3|TRBV18
CASSPPKLTDTQYF
TGTGCCAGCTCACCACCGAAACTCACAGATACGCAGTATTTT
>-|-|TRBJ2-7|TRBV2
CASRPLGEQYF
TGTGCCAGCAGACCGCTCGGCGAGCAGTACTTC
>many|-|TRBJ1-3|TRBV7-9
CASRDRGGLHSGNTIYF
TGTGCCAGCAGGGACCGGGGGGGTCTCCACTCTGGAAACACCATATATTTT
>-|TRBD1|TRBJ1-5|TRBV19
CASSNRDRGYQPQHF
TGTGCCAGTAGTAACCGGGACAGGGGGTATCAGCCCCAGCATTTT
>-|TRBD1|TRBJ1-5|TRBV11-2
CASSAGQLSNQPQHF
TGTGCCAGCAGCGCGGGACAGCTTAGCAATCAGCCCCAGCATTTT
>-|-|TRBJ2-3|TRBV5-1
CASSPWRGDGDTQYF
TGCGCCAGCAGCCCCTGGAGGGGAGACGGAGATACGCAGTATTTT
>once|TRBD1|TRBJ1-2|TRBV7-8
CASSFNRGYGYTF
TGTGCCAGCAGCTTCAACAGGGGGTACGGCTACACCTTC
>-|-|TRBJ2-7|TRBV5-1
CASSLPPGDRTEQYF
TGCGCCAGCAGCTTGCCGCCCGGCGACAGAACCGAGCAGTACTTC
>-|-|TRBJ1-5|TRBV18
CASSEGNQPQHF
TGTGCCAGCTCGGAGGGCAATCAGCCCCAGCATTTT
>-|TRBD1|TRBJ1-1|TRBV5-4
CASTGGGQGLGWTEAFF
TGTGCCAGCACCGGCGGGGGACAGGGGTTGGGTTGGACTGAAGCTTTCTTT
>-|-|TRBJ1-2|TRBV28
CASSSRTGVGYTF
TGTGCCAGCAGTTCCCGAACCGGGGTAGGCTACACCTTC
>-|-|TRBJ1-6|TRBV7-9
CASTADSPLHF
TGTGCCAGCACCGCGGATTCACCCCTCCACTTT
>-|-|TRBJ2-1|TRBV28
CASSPSNAGAVKQFF
TGTGCCAGCAGCCCGAGTAACGCAGGGGCGGTCAAGCAGTTCTTC
>once|-|TRBJ2-5|TRBV15
CATAGIRRGAKYQETQYF
TGTGCCACCGCAGGGATACGTCGCGGGGCAAAGTACCAAGAGACCCAGTACTTC
>-|-|TRBJ1-2|TRBV5-5
CASSLVQGLDYGYTF
TGTGCCAGCAGCTTGGTGCAGGGGTTGGACTATGGCTACACCTTC
>-|-|TRBJ1-2|TRBV1
CTSSHLPLGHLDGYTF
TGCACCAGCAGCCATCTTCCCCTGGGACATCTCGATGGCTACACCTTC
>-|TRBD2|TRBJ2-1|TRBV19
CASSKLADNEQFF
TGTGCCAGTAGTAAACTAGCGGACAATGAGCAGTTCTTC
>-|TRBD1|TRBJ1-6|TRBV9
CASTTGVGTGNSPLHF
TGTGCCAGCACCACGGGAGTCGGGACAGGGAACTCACCCCTCCACTTT
>-|TRBD2|TRBJ2-1|TRBV11-2
CASSSIAGGRNEQFF
TGTGCCAGCAGCTCCATAGCGGGAGGCAGGAATGAGCAGTTCTTC
>-|TRBD1|TRBJ1-4|TRBV6-5
CASKGDRGREKLFF
TGTGCCAGCAAGGGGGACAGGGGACGCGAAAAACTGTTTTTT
>-|-|TRBJ2-6|TRBV2
CASGKVSGANVLTF
TGTGCCAGCGGCAAAGTCTCTGGGGCCAACGTCCTGACTTTC
>-|-|TRBJ1-3|TRBV2
CASSVLGQSSGNTIYF
TGTGCCAGCAGCGTACTCGGACAGAGCTCTGGAAATACCATATATTTT
>once|TRBD1|TRBJ2-2|TRBV5-1
CASRRETGGPNTGELFF
TGCGCCAGCAGGAGAGAGACAGGGGGCCCCAACACCGGGGAGCTGTTTTTT
>-|TRBD1|TRBJ1-2|TRBV10-2
CASKLRQGYGYTF
TGCGCCAGCAAGTTGAGACAGGGATACGGCTACACCTTC